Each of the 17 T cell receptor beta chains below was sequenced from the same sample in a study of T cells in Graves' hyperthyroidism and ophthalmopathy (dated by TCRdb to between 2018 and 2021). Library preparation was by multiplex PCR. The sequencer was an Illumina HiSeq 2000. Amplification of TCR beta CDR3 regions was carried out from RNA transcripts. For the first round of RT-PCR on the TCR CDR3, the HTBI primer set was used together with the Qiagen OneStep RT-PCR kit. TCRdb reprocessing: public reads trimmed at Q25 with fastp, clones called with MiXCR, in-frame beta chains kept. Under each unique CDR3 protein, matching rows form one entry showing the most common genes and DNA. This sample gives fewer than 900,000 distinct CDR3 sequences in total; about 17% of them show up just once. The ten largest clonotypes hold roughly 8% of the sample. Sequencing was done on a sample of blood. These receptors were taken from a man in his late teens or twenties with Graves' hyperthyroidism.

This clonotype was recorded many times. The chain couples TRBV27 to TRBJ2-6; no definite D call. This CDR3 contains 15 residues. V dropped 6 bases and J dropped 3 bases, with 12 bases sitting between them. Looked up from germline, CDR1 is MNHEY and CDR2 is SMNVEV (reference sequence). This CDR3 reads CASSLAWGGANVLTF. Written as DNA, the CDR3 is TGTGCCAGCAGCCTCGCTTGGGGTGGGGCCAACGTCCTGACTTTC.

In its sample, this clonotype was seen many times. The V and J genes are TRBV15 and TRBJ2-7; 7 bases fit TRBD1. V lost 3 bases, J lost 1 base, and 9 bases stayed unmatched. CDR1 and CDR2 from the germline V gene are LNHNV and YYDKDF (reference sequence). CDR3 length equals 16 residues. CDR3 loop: CATSSDRTGPSYEQYF. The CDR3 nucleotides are TGTGCCACCAGCAGTGACAGGACAGGACCATCCTACGAGCAGTACTTC.

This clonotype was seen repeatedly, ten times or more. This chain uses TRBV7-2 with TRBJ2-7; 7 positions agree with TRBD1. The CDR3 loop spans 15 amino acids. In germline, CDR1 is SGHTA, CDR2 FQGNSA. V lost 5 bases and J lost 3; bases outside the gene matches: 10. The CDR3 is CASSITTGSLYEQYF. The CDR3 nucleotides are TGTGCCAGCAGCATCACGACAGGGTCGCTCTACGAGCAGTACTTC.

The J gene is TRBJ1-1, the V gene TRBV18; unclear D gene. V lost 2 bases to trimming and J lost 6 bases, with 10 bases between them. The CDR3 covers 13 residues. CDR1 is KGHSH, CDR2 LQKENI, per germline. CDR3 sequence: CASSPIVGAEAFF. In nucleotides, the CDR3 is TGTGCCAGCTCACCAATCGTTGGGGCTGAAGCTTTCTTT.

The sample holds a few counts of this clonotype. The CDR3 DNA reads as TGTGCCATCGGTCCCGGGACAGACTCCAATCAGCCCCAGCATTTT. Its translation: CAIGPGTDSNQPQHF. The chain has TRBV10-3 and TRBJ1-5, with TRBD1 identical over 7 bases. V gave up 8 bases and J gave up 3 bases; unmatched junction bases: 10. The germline V gene encodes CDR1 ENHRY and CDR2 SYGVKD. The length of the CDR3 is 15 residues.

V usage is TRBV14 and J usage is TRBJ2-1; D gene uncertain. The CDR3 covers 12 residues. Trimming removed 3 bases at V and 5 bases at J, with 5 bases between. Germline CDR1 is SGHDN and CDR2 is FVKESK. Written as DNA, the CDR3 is TGTGCCAGCAGCCATTTACACAATGAGCAGTTCTTC. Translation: CASSHLHNEQFF.

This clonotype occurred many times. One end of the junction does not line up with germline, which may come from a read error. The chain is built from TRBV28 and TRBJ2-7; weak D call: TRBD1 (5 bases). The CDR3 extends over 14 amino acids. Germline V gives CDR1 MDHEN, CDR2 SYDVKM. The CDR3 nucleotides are TGTGTCAGCAGTTTGGGGCAGGGTGACTACGAGCAGTACTTC. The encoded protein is CVSSLGQGDYEQYF.

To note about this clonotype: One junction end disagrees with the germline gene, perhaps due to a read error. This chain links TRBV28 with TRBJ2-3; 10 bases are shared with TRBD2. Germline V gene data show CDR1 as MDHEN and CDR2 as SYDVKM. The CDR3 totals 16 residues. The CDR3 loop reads CASPPQLAGLTDAQYF. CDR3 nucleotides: TGTGCCAGCCCTCCTCAACTAGCGGGACTCACAGATGCGCAGTATTTT.

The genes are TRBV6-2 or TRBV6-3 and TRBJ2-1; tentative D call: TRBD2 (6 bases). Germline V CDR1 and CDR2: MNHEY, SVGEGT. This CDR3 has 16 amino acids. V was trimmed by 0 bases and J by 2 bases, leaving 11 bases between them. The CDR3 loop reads CASSYSRGFTYNEQFF. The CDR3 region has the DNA TGTGCCAGCAGTTACTCTCGGGGGTTCACCTACAATGAGCAGTTCTTC.

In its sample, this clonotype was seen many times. The CDR3 bases are TGTGCCAGCAGTTCGATGACTAGCGGGGCGTTGGAGCAGTTCTTC. Amino acid sequence: CASSSMTSGALEQFF. The gene calls are TRBV28 and TRBJ2-1, with 11 bases that match TRBD2. Unmatched junction bases numbered 9, after V lost 4 bases and J lost 10 bases. Looked up from germline, CDR1 is MDHEN and CDR2 is SYDVKM. This CDR3 region has 15 residues.

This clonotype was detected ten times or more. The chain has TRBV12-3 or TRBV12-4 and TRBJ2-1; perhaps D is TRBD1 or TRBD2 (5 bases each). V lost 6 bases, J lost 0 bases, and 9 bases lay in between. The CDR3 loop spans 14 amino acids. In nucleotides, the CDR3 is TGTGCCAGCAGCTTGAGGGGCTCCTACAATGAGCAGTTCTTC. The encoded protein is CASSLRGSYNEQFF.

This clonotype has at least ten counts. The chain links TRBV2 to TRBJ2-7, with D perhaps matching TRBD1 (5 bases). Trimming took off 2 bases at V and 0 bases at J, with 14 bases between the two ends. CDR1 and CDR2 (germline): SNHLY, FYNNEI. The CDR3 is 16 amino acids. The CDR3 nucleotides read TGTGCCAGCAGTGAATTAGAGGCAGGGATCTCCTACGAGCAGTACTTC. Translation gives CASSELEAGISYEQYF.

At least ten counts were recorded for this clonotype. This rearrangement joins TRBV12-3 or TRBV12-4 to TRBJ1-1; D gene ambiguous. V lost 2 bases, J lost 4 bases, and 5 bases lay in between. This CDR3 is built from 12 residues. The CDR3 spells CASSLTATEAFF. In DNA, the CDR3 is TGTGCCAGCAGTTTAACGGCCACTGAAGCTTTCTTT.

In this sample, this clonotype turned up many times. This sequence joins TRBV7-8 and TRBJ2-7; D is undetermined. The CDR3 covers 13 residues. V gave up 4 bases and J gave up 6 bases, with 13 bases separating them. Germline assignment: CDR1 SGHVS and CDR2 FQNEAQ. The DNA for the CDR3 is TGTGCCAGCAGCTCGAGGCCTACCCTCGAGCAGTACTTC. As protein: CASSSRPTLEQYF.

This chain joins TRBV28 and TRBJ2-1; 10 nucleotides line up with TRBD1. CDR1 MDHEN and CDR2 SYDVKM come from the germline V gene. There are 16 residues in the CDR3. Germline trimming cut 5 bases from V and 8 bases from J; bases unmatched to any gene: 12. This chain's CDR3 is CASSLVRDRGYHEQFF. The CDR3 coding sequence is TGTGCCAGCAGTCTTGTCCGGGACAGGGGATACCATGAGCAGTTCTTC. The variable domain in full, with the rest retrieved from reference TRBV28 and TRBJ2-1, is DVKVTQSSRYLVKRTGEKVFLECVQDMDHENMFWYRQDPGLGLRLIYFSYDVKMKEKGDIPEGYSVSREKKERFSLILESASTNQTSMYLCASSLVRDRGYHEQFFGPGTRLTVL.

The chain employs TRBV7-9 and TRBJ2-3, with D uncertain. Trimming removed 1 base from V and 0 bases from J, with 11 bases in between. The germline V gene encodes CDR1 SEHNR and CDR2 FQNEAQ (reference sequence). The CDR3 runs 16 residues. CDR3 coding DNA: TGTGCCAGCAGCTTAGGAAGATTTGCTAGCACAGATACGCAGTATTTT. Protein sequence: CASSLGRFASTDTQYF.

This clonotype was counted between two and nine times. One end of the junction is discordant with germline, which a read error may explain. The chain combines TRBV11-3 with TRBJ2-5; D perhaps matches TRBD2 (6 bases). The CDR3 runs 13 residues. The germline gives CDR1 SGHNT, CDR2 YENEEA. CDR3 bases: TGTGCCAGCAGCTTTACCTGGGGGGACCCGGGGGACTTC. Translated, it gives CASSFTWGDPGDF.